This T cell receptor beta chain stems from a study of follicular helper T cells after annual influenza vaccination. The overall study: Sampling occurred days 0, 7 and 28 after each influenza vaccination.

Here immunoSEQ multiplex PCR was the method, and the copy in TCRdb shows in-frame clones only, minus some. This table has some 15,000 clones, 84% appearing once. As to time point: 2014-2015 season, pre-vaccination. Trimming took 4 bases from V and 4 from J; bases not matched to a gene: 15. CDR3 length equals 17 residues. CDR1 is SGHAT, CDR2 FQNNGV, per germline. The chain recombines TRBV11-2 with TRBJ2-5; 7 bases are shared with TRBD2. The material was CXCR5- memory CD4+ T cells sorted from blood, obtained on the day of influenza vaccination. The source of this sequence is an adult who received the influenza vaccine. CDR3 DNA sequence: TGTGCCAGCAGCTCCGGGCAAGGGAAGGGAGGGTTAGAGACCCAGTACTTC. It encodes CASSSGQGKGGLETQYF.